This T cell receptor (beta chain) was found in a study of control samples from healthy donors and cancer patients. TCRdb's copy holds only in-frame clones and misses some; the assay was immunoSEQ multiplex PCR. The sample has 40,000 to 55,000 clones; about nine tenths are singletons. The V end was cut by 0 bases, the J end by 7 bases, with 6 bases between. The CDR3 consists of 12 residues. Germline CDR1 is LNHDA and CDR2 is SQIVND (reference sequence). V gene TRBV19 combines with J gene TRBJ1-1, with D uncertain. Sequenced input: PBMCs. This TCR was recovered from a man aged 40-49 years with colorectal cancer. The CDR3 nucleotides are TGTGCCAGTAGTATAGACCGATATGAAGCTTTCTTT. This sequence encodes CASSIDRYEAFF.